This T cell receptor (beta chain) was captured by sequencing in a study of brain T cells in children with intractable seizures. Study-level findings and limits: Viral specificity was inferred only from CDR3 similarity; HCMV serostatus was unknown.

The sequenced cases were selected for having the highest brain T cell transcript signatures. Concerning this clone itself: The target antigen is unknown.

Here immunoSEQ multiplex PCR was the method, and the copy in TCRdb shows in-frame clones only, minus some. Here the sample spans roughly 9,500 clones, roughly 71% being singletons. V was shortened by 2 bases and J by 2 bases, with 1 base between the two germline ends. This CDR3 is 11 amino acids long. Per germline, CDR1 SGHRS and CDR2 YFSETQ. The sample was resected brain tissue, taken at surgery. The sequence was obtained from a girl aged 2-10 years with tuberous sclerosis and intractable seizures. The chain has TRBV5-1 and TRBJ1-1, with D uncertain. Here the CDR3 DNA reads TGCGCCAGCAGCTTTAACACTGAAGCTTTCTTT. It codes for CASSFNTEAFF.